These 30 T cell receptor beta chains were all obtained from the same sample, sequenced in a study of cytomegalovirus exposure and HLA in healthy donors. 13 Jbeta primers and 60 Vbeta primers were used for the PCR. Repertoires were generated with immunoSEQ multiplex PCR, while TCRdb's copy carries only in-frame clones and drops some. The data hold 130,000 or so clones, with roughly 74% observed a single time. The sample consisted of PBMCs. The source of these receptors is a male donor in good health and CMV-seronegative.

This clone was recorded a few times. This rearrangement joins TRBV18 to TRBJ1-5; perhaps TRBD1 as D (5 bases). Between the trimmed V and J ends, which lost 4 bases and 0 bases, there was a span of 10 bases. CDR1 and CDR2 from the germline V gene are KGHSH and LQKENI. The CDR3 loop spans 15 amino acids. The CDR3 bases are TGTGCCAGCTCACGGGGCGGGAATAGCAATCAGCCCCAGCATTTT. Translating it yields CASSRGGNSNQPQHF.

The J gene is TRBJ2-7, the V gene TRBV6-5, with 9 positions matching TRBD1. Trimming removed 2 bases from V and 0 bases from J; junction bases left unmatched: 2. This CDR3 spans 15 amino acids. CDR1 and CDR2 (germline): MNHEY, SVGAGI. The DNA of the CDR3 is TGTGCCAGCAGTTACGGACAGGGGAGCTCCTACGAGCAGTACTTC. Its translation is CASSYGQGSSYEQYF.

The rearrangement joins TRBV29-1 to TRBJ2-1, with D maybe TRBD1 (6 bases). V lost 5 bases and J 3 bases, leaving 8 bases between the germline ends. The CDR3 contains 12 residues. The germline gives CDR1 SQVTM, CDR2 ANQGSEA. The DNA for the CDR3 is TGCAGCGTTTGGACAGTCTACAATGAGCAGTTCTTC. Amino acids: CSVWTVYNEQFF.

This rearrangement joins TRBV5-1 to TRBJ2-2; 11 bases map to TRBD1. CDR3 length: 15 amino acids. Germline-derived CDR1 and CDR2 are SGHRS and YFSETQ. The ends lost 4 bases at V and 7 bases at J; junction bases unmatched: 6. In nucleotides, the CDR3 is TGCGCCAGCAGCCCGGGGACAGGGGGAAACGGGGAGCTGTTTTTT. Encoded protein: CASSPGTGGNGELFF.

CDR3 nucleotide sequence: TGTGCCAGCAGCTTAATTATCGGTCTACCCAACACCGGGGAGCTGTTTTTT. Translation gives CASSLIIGLPNTGELFF. The V gene is TRBV7-3, the J gene TRBJ2-2; D is ambiguous. Germline V lookup: CDR1 SGHTA, CDR2 FQGTGA. The CDR3 is 17 amino acids. V lost 1 base and J 2 bases, leaving 14 bases between the germline ends.

The J gene is TRBJ1-2, the V gene TRBV15; no definite D call. V lost 0 bases, J lost 0 bases, and 11 bases lay in between. From germline, CDR1 is LNHNV and CDR2 YYDKDF (reference sequence). CDR3 length: 16 residues. Here the CDR3 reads CATSRDRAGANYGYTF. CDR3 nucleotides: TGTGCCACCAGCAGAGATCGCGCCGGAGCTAACTATGGCTACACCTTC.

V is TRBV18 and J is TRBJ1-5; unclear D gene. CDR1 and CDR2 from the germline V gene are KGHSH and LQKENI. The V gene lost 2 bases and the J gene lost 4 bases, with 15 bases spanning the gap. This CDR3 spans 16 amino acids. CDR3 residues: CASSPWENMGNQPQHF. CDR3 DNA: TGTGCCAGCTCACCATGGGAGAACATGGGGAATCAGCCCCAGCATTTT.

This clone has only a few counts. The V call is TRBV18, the J call TRBJ1-4; 7 positions match TRBD1. The V gene end was trimmed by 9 bases and the J gene end by 4 bases; junction bases not matched to a gene: 2. The V gene's germline CDR1 is KGHSH and CDR2 LQKENI. The CDR3 consists of 12 residues. Here the CDR3 reads CASTGDNEKLFF. CDR3 in DNA: TGTGCCAGTACAGGGGATAATGAAAAACTGTTTTTT.

The chain uses TRBV18 and TRBJ2-7; the D is unclear. CDR1 and CDR2 (germline): KGHSH, LQKENI. Trimming cost V 3 bases and J 1 base, with 4 bases left between them. This CDR3 is built from 12 residues. DNA for the CDR3: TGTGCCAGCTCACCCCATTCCTACGAGCAGTACTTC. This encodes CASSPHSYEQYF.

J is TRBJ2-7 and V is TRBV7-8; 11 positions match TRBD2. The V segment lost 3 bases and the J segment 7 bases; nucleotides outside the gene matches: 8. The V gene's germline CDR1 is SGHVS and CDR2 FQNEAQ. The CDR3 contains 15 residues. This CDR3 is CASSFKTSGGLEQYF. CDR3 DNA: TGTGCCAGCAGCTTTAAAACTAGCGGGGGACTGGAGCAGTACTTC.

This clone turned up a few times. The V gene is TRBV6-1, the J gene TRBJ1-1; D not resolved. Trimming pared 2 bases from V and 1 base from J, leaving 8 bases between. The germline gives CDR1 MNHNS, CDR2 SASEGT. This CDR3 region has 14 residues. The chain's CDR3 is CASSESFGNTEAFF. For the CDR3, the DNA is TGTGCCAGCAGTGAATCCTTCGGGAACACTGAAGCTTTCTTT.

V and J are TRBV11-2 and TRBJ2-1; weak D call: TRBD1 (6 bases). Trimming took 1 base from V and 3 from J, leaving 16 bases between them. Germline lookup yields CDR1 SGHAT and CDR2 FQNNGV. This CDR3 has 17 residues. In DNA form, the CDR3 reads TGTGCCAGCAGCTTAGGAGGGGCCAGGGGATACTACAATGAGCAGTTCTTC. Translating gives CASSLGGARGYYNEQFF. Filled out from reference TRBV11-2 and TRBJ2-1, the complete variable domain reads EAGVAQSPRYKIIEKRQSVAFWCNPISGHATLYWYQQILGQGPKLLIQFQNNGVVDDSQLPKDRFSAERLKGVDSTLKIQPAKLEDSAVYLCASSLGGARGYYNEQFFGPGTRLTVL.

The chain combines TRBV28 with TRBJ2-1, with TRBD2 as a possible D gene (5 bases). Trimming left V 6 bases short and J 6 bases short, with 12 bases between. The germline CDR1 and CDR2 sequences are MDHEN and SYDVKM. This CDR3 has 13 amino acids. The CDR3 bases are TGTGCCAGCAGCACCGGACTGACCAATGAGCAGTTCTTC. Protein product: CASSTGLTNEQFF.

The V and J genes are TRBV7-2 and TRBJ2-2; 8 nucleotides align to TRBD1. Germline values: CDR1 SGHTA, CDR2 FQGNSA. V shed 1 base and J 4 bases; nucleotides not matched to a gene: 5. The CDR3 sequence is 16 residues long. The CDR3 loop reads CASSLGWTGFTGELFF. CDR3 nucleotides: TGTGCCAGCAGCTTAGGTTGGACAGGGTTCACCGGGGAGCTGTTTTTT.

The table lists this clone with a count of one. The V and J genes are TRBV7-2 and TRBJ2-1, with D tentatively TRBD2 (5 bases). Germline CDR1 is SGHTA and CDR2 is FQGNSA. The CDR3 has 17 residues. V was cut by 4 bases and J by 6 bases, with 22 bases left in between. CDR3 in DNA: TGTGCCAGCAGCTCCGCCCCCCCCCTAGGCGGGCTCAATGAGCAGTTCTTC. This encodes CASSSAPPLGGLNEQFF.

The V and J genes are TRBV6-5 and TRBJ2-1; 7 bases match TRBD1. J gave up 6 bases and V 6 bases, and 5 bases lay outside the gene matches. This CDR3 spans 13 amino acids. Germline CDR1 is MNHEY and CDR2 is SVGAGI. The DNA of the CDR3 is TGTGCCAGCAGCAGCGACAGGGTCAATGAGCAGTTCTTC. Its protein is CASSSDRVNEQFF.

This clone was observed a few times. The chain is built from TRBV5-8 and TRBJ2-5; 9 nucleotides align to TRBD1. With V trimmed by 5 bases and J by 2 bases, 4 bases remained unmatched. Germline CDR1 and CDR2: SGHTS and YDEGEE. This CDR3 is 14 amino acids long. CDR3 nucleotide sequence: TGTGCCAGCAGATATGGGACAGGGCAAGAGACCCAGTACTTC. It translates to CASRYGTGQETQYF.

V gene TRBV5-8 combines with J gene TRBJ2-1; 9 bases match TRBD2. This CDR3 region has 17 residues. J lost 5 bases, V lost 1 base, and 10 bases had no gene match. Germline V lookup: CDR1 SGHTS, CDR2 YDEGEE. CDR3 DNA: TGTGCCAGCAGCTTGCAATTTTCGACTAGCGGACACAATGAGCAGTTCTTC. Its translation is CASSLQFSTSGHNEQFF.

This chain joins TRBV7-2 and TRBJ1-6; 9 bases align to TRBD1. Trimming at V came to 3 bases and at J to 8 bases, leaving 5 bases not matched to a gene. The CDR3 is 15 residues long. Germline lookup yields CDR1 SGHTA and CDR2 FQGNSA. CDR3 DNA sequence: TGTGCCAGCAGCTTCCGGGACAGGGCTCATTCACCCCTCCACTTT. Protein sequence: CASSFRDRAHSPLHF.

The chain links TRBV4-2 to TRBJ1-5, with 12 positions matching TRBD1. CDR3 length: 20 residues. In germline, CDR1 is LGHNA, CDR2 YNFKEQ. Trimming took 1 base from V and 2 from J; bases not matched to a gene: 12. The CDR3 coding sequence is TGTGCCAGCAGCCAAGTAATAGGGACAGGGGGCGTCTTGGGCAATCAGCCCCAGCATTTT. Amino acid sequence: CASSQVIGTGGVLGNQPQHF.

The sample holds a few counts of this clone. The chain employs TRBV28 and TRBJ1-4; 7 bases line up with TRBD1. The germline CDR1 and CDR2 sequences are MDHEN and SYDVKM. The CDR3 loop spans 15 amino acids. V was clipped by 5 bases and J by 0 bases; unmatched bases: 3. The CDR3 loop is CASSVGQSTNEKLFF. CDR3 bases: TGTGCCAGCAGTGTGGGACAGTCAACTAATGAAAAACTGTTTTTT.

This chain joins TRBV5-8 and TRBJ2-1; 9 bases agree with TRBD2. CDR3 length: 17 residues. Germline lookup yields CDR1 SGHTS and CDR2 YDEGEE. The V gene end was trimmed by 1 base and the J gene end by 2 bases; junction bases not matched to a gene: 7. The CDR3 loop reads CASSLLSLAGPYNEQFF. DNA for the CDR3: TGTGCCAGCAGCTTGCTCTCGCTAGCGGGACCCTACAATGAGCAGTTCTTC.

The V call is TRBV12-5, the J call TRBJ2-5; 8 bases agree with TRBD1. Trimming at V came to 5 bases and at J to 4 bases, leaving 0 bases not matched to a gene. Germline values: CDR1 LGHNT, CDR2 FRNRAP. This CDR3 has 12 residues. CDR3 amino acids: CASGGQGETQYF. DNA of the CDR3: TGTGCTAGTGGTGGACAGGGAGAGACCCAGTACTTC.

The rearrangement links TRBV6-1 to TRBJ2-1, with TRBD2 as a possible D gene (5 bases). The CDR3 is 15 amino acids. The germline gives CDR1 MNHNS, CDR2 SASEGT. The V gene lost 3 bases and the J gene lost 3 bases, with 12 bases spanning the gap. The CDR3 sequence is CASSDWRAVYNEQFF. CDR3 DNA: TGTGCCAGCAGTGACTGGCGGGCAGTCTACAATGAGCAGTTCTTC.

The count of this clone is one. This rearrangement joins TRBV6-1 to TRBJ1-2, with 7 bases that match TRBD1. CDR3 length: 15 residues. CDR1 is MNHNS and CDR2 is SASEGT in the germline V gene. V lost 6 bases and J lost 0; bases outside the gene matches: 7. Here the CDR3 DNA reads TGTGCCAGCAGAGTTACAGGGGACCCTAACTATGGCTACACCTTC. This encodes CASRVTGDPNYGYTF.

CDR3 residues: CASSQGGAQPQHF. The DNA of the CDR3 is TGTGCCAGCAGCCAGGGAGGGGCTCAGCCCCAGCATTTT. V is TRBV14 and J is TRBJ1-5, with a possible D match to TRBD1 (5 bases). This CDR3 spans 13 amino acids. Germline V gives CDR1 SGHDN, CDR2 FVKESK. V was trimmed by 3 bases and J by 6 bases, leaving 9 bases between them.

The chain links TRBV28 to TRBJ1-3, with a possible D match to TRBD1 (5 bases). Germline CDR1 reads MDHEN; CDR2 reads SYDVKM. The CDR3 runs 16 residues. The V and J ends lost 2 bases and 0 bases respectively, with 11 bases between them. This CDR3 is CASSLGAGRSGNTIYF. The CDR3 DNA sequence: TGTGCCAGCAGTTTAGGGGCAGGGCGCTCTGGAAACACCATATATTTT.

DNA for the CDR3: TGTGCCACCAGCACTAGACCCAAAGACCCTTTCGGGTACTTC. This codes for CATSTRPKDPFGYF. The V call is TRBV15, the J call TRBJ2-5; D is ambiguous. The CDR3 runs 14 residues. Germline loops: CDR1 LNHNV, CDR2 YYDKDF (reference sequence). V was cut by 4 bases and J by 13 bases, with 22 bases left in between.

The chain carries TRBV5-1 and TRBJ2-3; a possible D gene is TRBD1 (5 bases). In germline, CDR1 is SGHRS, CDR2 YFSETQ. V was pared by 0 bases and J by 5 bases, with 13 bases between. The CDR3 consists of 15 residues. The CDR3 sequence: CASSLGLQGGDTQYF. The CDR3 nucleotides read TGCGCCAGCAGCTTGGGGTTGCAGGGCGGAGATACGCAGTATTTT.

The J gene is TRBJ1-5, the V gene TRBV7-9; D is unresolved. Trimming removed 5 bases at V and 5 bases at J, with 10 bases between. The CDR3 consists of 13 residues. Germline V gene sequence: CDR1 SEHNR, CDR2 FQNEAQ (reference sequence). CDR3 in DNA: TGTGCCAGCAGCCTCGGGAATTATCAGCCCCAGCATTTT. Amino acids: CASSLGNYQPQHF.